The next 7 T cell receptor beta chains were all read from a single sample in a study of cytomegalovirus exposure and HLA in healthy donors. Primers included in the PCR were 60 Vbeta and 13 Jbeta primers. Profiled with immunoSEQ multiplex PCR; TCRdb holds only in-frame clones, not every one. The profile shows around 150,000 clones, roughly 80% of them singletons. The specimen sequenced was PBMCs. These receptors were collected from a woman aged 40 to 49 in good health and CMV-seronegative.

The V call is TRBV5-1, the J call TRBJ2-5, with 10 bases matching TRBD2. With 0 bases clipped from V and 4 bases from J, the junction kept 12 bases outside the gene matches. The CDR3 has 18 amino acids. Germline CDR1 is SGHRS and CDR2 is YFSETQ. CDR3: CASSLVWLAGVGGETQYF. CDR3 sequence (DNA): TGCGCCAGCAGCTTGGTGTGGCTAGCGGGGGTAGGTGGAGAGACCCAGTACTTC.

This clone was picked up a small number of times. This chain uses TRBV19 with TRBJ2-5, with 16 bases fitting TRBD2. Germline CDR1 LNHDA, CDR2 SQIVND (reference sequence). The trim removed 5 bases at V and 7 bases at J, leaving 10 bases unmatched. The CDR3 is 17 amino acids. This CDR3 reads CASSQVGTSGGAGTQYF. In DNA form, the CDR3 reads TGTGCCAGTAGTCAAGTCGGGACTAGCGGGGGGGCGGGGACCCAGTACTTC. Looking up the rest from reference TRBV19 and TRBJ2-5 gives the full variable domain: DGGITQSPKYLFRKEGQNVTLSCEQNLNHDAMYWYRQDPGQGLRLIYYSQIVNDFQKGDIAEGYSVSREKKESFPLTVTSAQKNPTAFYLCASSQVGTSGGAGTQYFGPGTRLLVL.

This sequence joins TRBV9 and TRBJ2-3, with unresolved D. V shed 4 bases and J shed 6 bases, with 9 bases lying between them. This CDR3 spans 12 amino acids. Germline CDR1 and CDR2: SGDLS and YYNGEE. The CDR3 protein is CASSRVLDTQYF. The CDR3 DNA reads as TGTGCCAGCAGCCGCGTTCTCGATACGCAGTATTTT.

The chain is built from TRBV6-5 and TRBJ2-5; possibly TRBD2 for D (5 bases). V shed 6 bases and J shed 4 bases, with 9 bases lying between them. The CDR3 covers 12 residues. In germline, CDR1 is MNHEY, CDR2 SVGAGI. The CDR3 reads CASRALAETQYF. The CDR3 nucleotides are TGTGCCAGCAGGGCCCTAGCAGAGACCCAGTACTTC.

This clone was recorded once. V and J are TRBV4-1 and TRBJ1-2, with a possible D match to TRBD1 (6 bases). This CDR3 is 17 amino acids long. Germline CDR1 and CDR2: MGHRA and YSYEKL. Trimming cost V 0 bases and J 8 bases, with 22 bases left between them. Here the CDR3 reads CASSQERNYGGAGGYTF. The CDR3 DNA reads as TGCGCCAGCAGCCAAGAGAGAAATTATGGGGGGGCAGGAGGCTACACCTTC.

V is TRBV6-5 and J is TRBJ2-5; 7 bases are shared with TRBD1. The CDR3 has 15 amino acids. Germline values: CDR1 MNHEY, CDR2 SVGAGI. V was pared by 1 base and J by 2 bases, with 4 bases of the junction left unmatched. The CDR3 sequence is CASSYFWGQQETQYF. CDR3 coding DNA: TGTGCCAGCAGTTACTTTTGGGGACAGCAAGAGACCCAGTACTTC.

The chain is built from TRBV5-1 and TRBJ1-2, with 7 bases aligning to TRBD1. The ends lost 0 bases at V and 5 bases at J; junction bases unmatched: 7. CDR1 and CDR2 from the germline V gene are SGHRS and YFSETQ. The CDR3 spans 15 residues. The CDR3 spells CASSLGWGQYYGYTF. The CDR3 nucleotides read TGCGCCAGCAGCTTGGGCTGGGGACAGTATTATGGCTACACCTTC. The entire variable domain, with the rest obtained from reference TRBV5-1 and TRBJ1-2, is as follows: KAGVTQTPRYLIKTRGQQVTLSCSPISGHRSVSWYQQTPGQGLQFLFEYFSETQRNKGNFPGRFSGRQFSNSRSEMNVSTLELGDSALYLCASSLGWGQYYGYTFGSGTRLTVV.